This T cell receptor beta chain emerged from a study of CD8 T cells in Susac syndrome. An input of roughly 0.5 to 1 ug of RNA was subjected to reverse transcription using random hexamers. The authors amplified TCR beta CDR3 across 54 Vbeta and 13 Jbeta using immunoSEQ multiplex PCR. One entry per CDR3 protein, called by TCRdb with MiXCR from the immunoSEQ multiplex PCR reads. The data show about 66,000 distinct CDR3 sequences, approximately 94% seen once. The CDR3 consists of 14 residues. The germline V gene has CDR1 SGHVS and CDR2 FQNEAQ. Deletions cut 0 bases from V and 5 bases from J, with 10 bases between. FACS was used to enrich TEMRA cells, whereas the CD8+ and CD4+ T cells were obtained by negative isolation.

The sequenced sample was CD8+ T cells from PBMCs. The receptor was isolated from a human donor with multiple sclerosis. This rearrangement joins TRBV7-8 to TRBJ2-5; D not certain. The chain's CDR3 is CASSLATAQETQYF. In nucleotides, the CDR3 is TGTGCCAGCAGCTTAGCAACGGCACAGGAGACCCAGTACTTC. Supplemented by reference TRBV7-8 and TRBJ2-5, the full variable domain reads GAGVSQSPRYKVAKRGQDVALRCDPISGHVSLFWYQQALGQGPEFLTYFQNEAQLDKSGLPSDRFFAERPEGSVSTLKIQRTQQEDSAVYLCASSLATAQETQYFGPGTRLLVL.